These T cell receptor beta chains were read from a single sample in a study of cytomegalovirus exposure and HLA in healthy donors. Generated by immunoSEQ multiplex PCR, the TCRdb table keeps only in-frame clones and is missing some. Here the sample table reports roughly 120,000 clones. Material for sequencing was PBMCs. The receptors shown here come from a man between 25 and 39 years old in good health and CMV-seronegative. The CDR3 runs from the conserved cysteine through the conserved F or W. The order of the fields is V gene, J gene, D gene, CDR3 protein. A D gene is named only where the DNA matches it firmly.

TRBV6-5	TRBJ2-7	TRBD1	CASSSRTGFYEQYF
TRBV4-3	TRBJ2-5	NA	CASSQDARGKETQYF
TRBV28	TRBJ2-2	NA	CASSPDRVYTGELFF
TRBV7-3	TRBJ2-5	TRBD1	CASSLRDRGGTQYF
TRBV4-2	TRBJ2-3	TRBD2	CASSQDQERGGTDTQYF
TRBV5-1	TRBJ2-5	TRBD1	CASSWGQVQETQYF
TRBV11-2	TRBJ1-1	TRBD1	CASSPWASGTGTTEAFF
TRBV7-9	TRBJ1-6	TRBD1	CASSEGQGSPLHF
TRBV30	TRBJ2-5	NA	CAWRFVETQYF
TRBV29-1	TRBJ1-1	NA	CSVPVNTEAFF
TRBV6-6	TRBJ2-7	NA	CASSYTGYEQYF
TRBV6-5	TRBJ1-1	NA	CASSYIAENTEAFF
TRBV7-9	TRBJ2-2	NA	CASSLGGRSNTGELFF
TRBV27	TRBJ1-3	NA	CASSPNTALRNTIYF
TRBV10-2	TRBJ1-2	TRBD1	CASSPGQGGGYTF
TRBV27	TRBJ1-5	TRBD1	CASSPQGQGAKSNQPQHF
TRBV6-5	TRBJ1-6	NA	CASSAYGYGNSPLHF
TRBV7-2	TRBJ1-2	NA	CASSPPGSAGYTF
TRBV28	TRBJ2-1	TRBD2	CASSLLAGNDNEQFF
TRBV4-1	TRBJ1-5	NA	CASSGATGLGNQPQHF
TRBV27	TRBJ1-5	TRBD1	CASSPQGQGANQPQHF
TRBV10-3	TRBJ2-7	NA	CAISEDRTSYEQYF
TRBV4-2	TRBJ1-1	TRBD1	CASSEGGDRAYTEAFF
TRBV5-1	TRBJ2-5	TRBD1	CASSLGDSLERETQYF
TRBV7-9	TRBJ1-2	NA	CASSLEQGTGYGYTF
TRBV7-9	TRBJ2-7	NA	CASSAPGETTYEQYF
TRBV27	TRBJ2-7	TRBD1	CASSWTGNEQYF
TRBV28	TRBJ2-7	NA	CASSSAGDEQYF
TRBV19	TRBJ2-1	NA	CASSLGQSYNEQFF
TRBV5-1	TRBJ2-3	TRBD2	CASSSSSGRGALASTDTQYF
TRBV7-8	TRBJ2-1	TRBD2	CASSLFLAGVENEQFF
TRBV30	TRBJ2-7	NA	CAWSARGSYYEQYF
TRBV19	TRBJ1-5	TRBD1	CASSPDRAAGPQHF
TRBV4-2	TRBJ1-1	NA	CASRATGRMAEAFF
TRBV5-1	TRBJ2-7	TRBD1	CASSLAGQGGNYEQYF
TRBV4-1	TRBJ1-6	NA	CASSQPRQGNGPLHF
TRBV27	TRBJ2-1	NA	CASSSNWFTVTFEQFF
TRBV30	TRBJ1-1	TRBD1	CAWSVGAGGEAFF
TRBV5-6	TRBJ2-7	NA	CASSLARGRFPYEQYF
TRBV27	TRBJ2-5	NA	CASSPLLRRETQYF
TRBV6-1	NA	TRBD1	CASSEAQGQVYEQYF
TRBV28	TRBJ2-6	NA	CASSFLNPRQTSGANVLTF
TRBV29-1	TRBJ2-2	NA	CSVDLQGYTGELFF
TRBV7-2	TRBJ1-5	NA	CASSLGRGQPQHF
TRBV9	TRBJ2-3	TRBD1	CASSLGTAGDTQYF
TRBV7-2	TRBJ2-3	TRBD2	CASSLASASGRALVDTQYF
TRBV15	TRBJ2-2	NA	CATLTTGHPTGELFF
TRBV7-9	TRBJ2-3	TRBD2	CASSLASVLAGGQDTQYF
TRBV2	TRBJ2-1	TRBD2	CASTKSAGGVYNEQFF
TRBV5-8	TRBJ2-1	TRBD2	CASSIGLAGGQYNEQFF
TRBV7-9	TRBJ2-1	NA	CASSFTAYNEQFF
TRBV9	TRBJ2-1	NA	CASSVAGAGSGQQFF
TRBV6-5	TRBJ2-7	TRBD1	CASSPGQEHYEQYF
TRBV7-9	TRBJ1-5	TRBD1	CASSRGQGTGQPQHF
TRBV7-9	TRBJ2-3	TRBD2	CASSLGRVAGPTDTQYF